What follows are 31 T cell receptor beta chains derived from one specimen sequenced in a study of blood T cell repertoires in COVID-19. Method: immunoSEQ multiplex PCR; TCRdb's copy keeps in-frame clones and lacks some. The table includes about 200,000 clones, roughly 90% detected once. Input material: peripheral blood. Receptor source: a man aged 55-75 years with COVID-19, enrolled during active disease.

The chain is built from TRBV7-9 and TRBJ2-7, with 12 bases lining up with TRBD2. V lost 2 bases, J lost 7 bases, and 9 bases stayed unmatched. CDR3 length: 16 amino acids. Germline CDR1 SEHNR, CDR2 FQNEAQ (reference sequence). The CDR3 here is CASSLIRLAGAGEQYF. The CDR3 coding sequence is TGTGCCAGCAGCTTAATCCGACTAGCGGGAGCGGGGGAGCAGTACTTC.

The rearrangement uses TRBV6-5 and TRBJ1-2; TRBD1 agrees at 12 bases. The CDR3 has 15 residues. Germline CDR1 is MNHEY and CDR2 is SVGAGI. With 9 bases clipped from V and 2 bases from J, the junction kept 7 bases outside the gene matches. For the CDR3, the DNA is TGTGCCAGTTCGGGACAGGGGGCCGTCAACTATGGCTACACCTTC. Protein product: CASSGQGAVNYGYTF.

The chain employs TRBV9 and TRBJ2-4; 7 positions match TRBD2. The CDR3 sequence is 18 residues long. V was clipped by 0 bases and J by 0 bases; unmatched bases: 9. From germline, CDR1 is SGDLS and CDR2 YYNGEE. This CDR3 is CASSVDGTTPIAKNIQYF. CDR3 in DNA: TGTGCCAGCAGCGTAGACGGGACTACCCCCATAGCCAAAAACATTCAGTACTTC.

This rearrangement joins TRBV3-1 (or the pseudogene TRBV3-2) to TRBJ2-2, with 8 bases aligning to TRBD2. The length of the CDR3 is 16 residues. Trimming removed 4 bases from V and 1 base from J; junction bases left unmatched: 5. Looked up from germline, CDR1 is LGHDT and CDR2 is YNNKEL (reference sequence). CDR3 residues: CASSPRLALNTGELFF. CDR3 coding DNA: TGTGCCAGCAGCCCTAGACTAGCGTTGAACACCGGGGAGCTGTTTTTT.

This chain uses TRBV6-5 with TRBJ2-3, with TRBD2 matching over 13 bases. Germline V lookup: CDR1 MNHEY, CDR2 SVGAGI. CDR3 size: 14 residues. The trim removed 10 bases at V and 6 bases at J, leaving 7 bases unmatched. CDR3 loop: CATSLAGGRDTQYF. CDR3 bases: TGTGCCACCTCACTAGCGGGAGGGCGGGATACGCAGTATTTT.

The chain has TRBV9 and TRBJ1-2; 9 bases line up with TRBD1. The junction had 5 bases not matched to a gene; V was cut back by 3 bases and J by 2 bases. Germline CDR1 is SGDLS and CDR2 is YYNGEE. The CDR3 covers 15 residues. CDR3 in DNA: TGTGCCAGCAGCGGGACAGGGGCCCTGAACTATGGCTACACCTTC. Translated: CASSGTGALNYGYTF. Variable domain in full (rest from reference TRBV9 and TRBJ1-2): DSGVTQTPKHLITATGQRVTLRCSPRSGDLSVYWYQQSLDQGLQFLIQYYNGEERAKGNILERFSAQQFPDLHSELNLSSLELGDSALYFCASSGTGALNYGYTFGSGTRLTVV.

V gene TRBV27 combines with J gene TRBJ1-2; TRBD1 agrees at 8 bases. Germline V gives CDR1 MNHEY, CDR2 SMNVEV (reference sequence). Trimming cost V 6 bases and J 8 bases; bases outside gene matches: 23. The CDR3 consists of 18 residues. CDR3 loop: CASSSLSTDRARGGGYTF. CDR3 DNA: TGTGCCAGCAGCAGTTTATCGACGGACAGGGCAAGAGGAGGAGGCTACACCTTC.

CDR3 residues: CAWSRGQGYGYTF. DNA for the CDR3: TGTGCCTGGAGTAGGGGACAGGGCTATGGCTACACCTTC. The genes are TRBV30 and TRBJ1-2, with 9 bases matching TRBD1. Looked up from germline, CDR1 is GTSNPN and CDR2 is SVGIG (reference sequence). The CDR3 is made up of 13 amino acids. V lost 2 bases to trimming and J lost 4 bases; unmatched junction nucleotides: 2.

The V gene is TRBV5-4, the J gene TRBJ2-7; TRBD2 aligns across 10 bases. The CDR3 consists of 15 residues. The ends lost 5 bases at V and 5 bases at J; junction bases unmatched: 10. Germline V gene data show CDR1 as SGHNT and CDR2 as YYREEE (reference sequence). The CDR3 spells CASSSPGLAQDEQYF. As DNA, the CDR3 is TGTGCCAGCAGTTCCCCGGGACTAGCGCAGGACGAGCAGTACTTC.

The CDR3, as DNA: TGTGCCAGTAGTGATCCAGCCGGGACAGCCTATGGCTACACCTTC. Translating it yields CASSDPAGTAYGYTF. The chain employs TRBV19 and TRBJ1-2; 7 bases match TRBD1. Germline V gene lookup returns CDR1 LNHDA and CDR2 SQIVND (reference sequence). The V segment lost 5 bases and the J segment 4 bases; nucleotides outside the gene matches: 10. This CDR3 region has 15 residues.

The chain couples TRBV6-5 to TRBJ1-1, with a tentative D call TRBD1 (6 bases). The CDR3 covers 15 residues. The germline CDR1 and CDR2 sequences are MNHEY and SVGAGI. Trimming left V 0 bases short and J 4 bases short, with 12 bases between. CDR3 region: CASSYSTIGGTEAFF. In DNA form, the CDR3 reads TGTGCCAGCAGTTACTCCACAATAGGGGGCACTGAAGCTTTCTTT.

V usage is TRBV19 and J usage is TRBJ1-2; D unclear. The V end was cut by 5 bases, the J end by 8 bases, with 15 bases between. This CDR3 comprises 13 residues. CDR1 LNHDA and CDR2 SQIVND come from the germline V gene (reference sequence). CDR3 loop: CASSRGEGWGYTF. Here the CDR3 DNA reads TGTGCCAGTAGTCGGGGAGAGGGCTGGGGCTACACCTTC.

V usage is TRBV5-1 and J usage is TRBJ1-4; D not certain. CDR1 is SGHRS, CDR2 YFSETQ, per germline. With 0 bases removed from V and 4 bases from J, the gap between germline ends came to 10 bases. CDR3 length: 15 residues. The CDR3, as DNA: TGCGCCAGCAGCTTGGGGGCAGGCTATAATGAAAAACTGTTTTTT. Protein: CASSLGAGYNEKLFF.

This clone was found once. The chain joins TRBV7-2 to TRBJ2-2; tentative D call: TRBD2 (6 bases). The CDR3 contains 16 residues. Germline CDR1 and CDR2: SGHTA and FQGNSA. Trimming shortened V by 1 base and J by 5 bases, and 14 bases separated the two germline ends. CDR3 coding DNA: TGTGCCAGCAGCTTAGATGGGACCCGGGGGACCGGGGAGCTGTTTTTT. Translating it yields CASSLDGTRGTGELFF. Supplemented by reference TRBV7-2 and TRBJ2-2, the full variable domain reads GAGVSQSPSNKVTEKGKDVELRCDPISGHTALYWYRQSLGQGLEFLIYFQGNSAPDKSGLPSDRFSAERTGGSVSTLTIQRTQQEDSAVYLCASSLDGTRGTGELFFGEGSRLTVL.

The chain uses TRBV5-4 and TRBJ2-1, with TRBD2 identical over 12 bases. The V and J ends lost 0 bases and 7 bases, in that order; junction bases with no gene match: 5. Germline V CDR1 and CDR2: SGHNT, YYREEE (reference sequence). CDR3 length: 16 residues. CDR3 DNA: TGTGCCAGCAGCTTGGGACTAGCGGGAGTGAGGAATGAGCAGTTCTTC. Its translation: CASSLGLAGVRNEQFF. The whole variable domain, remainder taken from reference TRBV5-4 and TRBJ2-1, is ETGVTQSPTHLIKTRGQQVTLRCSSQSGHNTVSWYQQALGQGPQFIFQYYREEENGRGNFPPRFSGLQFPNYSSELNVNALELDDSALYLCASSLGLAGVRNEQFFGPGTRLTVL.

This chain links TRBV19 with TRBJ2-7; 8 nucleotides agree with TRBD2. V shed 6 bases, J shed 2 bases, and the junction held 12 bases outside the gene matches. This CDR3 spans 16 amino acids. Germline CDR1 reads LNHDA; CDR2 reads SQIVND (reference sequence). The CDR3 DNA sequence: TGTGCCAGTAGCCTAACCGGGGGGGGCCTAGCCTACGAGCAGTACTTC. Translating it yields CASSLTGGGLAYEQYF.

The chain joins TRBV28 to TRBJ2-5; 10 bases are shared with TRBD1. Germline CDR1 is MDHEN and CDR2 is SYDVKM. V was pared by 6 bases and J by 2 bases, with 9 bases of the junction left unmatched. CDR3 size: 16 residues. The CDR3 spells CASSDRGLRRQETQYF. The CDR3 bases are TGTGCCAGCAGCGACAGGGGGCTGAGACGTCAAGAGACCCAGTACTTC. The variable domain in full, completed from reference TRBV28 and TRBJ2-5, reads DVKVTQSSRYLVKRTGEKVFLECVQDMDHENMFWYRQDPGLGLRLIYFSYDVKMKEKGDIPEGYSVSREKKERFSLILESASTNQTSMYLCASSDRGLRRQETQYFGPGTRLLVL.

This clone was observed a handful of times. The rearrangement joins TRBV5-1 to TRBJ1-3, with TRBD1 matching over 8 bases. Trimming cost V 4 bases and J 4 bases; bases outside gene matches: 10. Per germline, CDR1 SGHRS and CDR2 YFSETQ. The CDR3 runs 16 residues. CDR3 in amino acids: CASSLTATGAGNTIYF. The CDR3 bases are TGCGCCAGCAGCCTTACCGCGACAGGGGCCGGAAACACCATATATTTT. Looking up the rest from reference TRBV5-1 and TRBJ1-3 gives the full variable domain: KAGVTQTPRYLIKTRGQQVTLSCSPISGHRSVSWYQQTPGQGLQFLFEYFSETQRNKGNFPGRFSGRQFSNSRSEMNVSTLELGDSALYLCASSLTATGAGNTIYFGEGSWLTVV.

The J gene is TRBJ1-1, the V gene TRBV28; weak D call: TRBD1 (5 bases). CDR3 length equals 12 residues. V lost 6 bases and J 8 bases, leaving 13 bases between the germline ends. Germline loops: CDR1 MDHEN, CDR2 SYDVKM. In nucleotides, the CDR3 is TGTGCCAGCAGCCCCCCTAACAGGGAAGCTTTCTTT. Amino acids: CASSPPNREAFF. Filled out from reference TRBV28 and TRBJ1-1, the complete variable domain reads DVKVTQSSRYLVKRTGEKVFLECVQDMDHENMFWYRQDPGLGLRLIYFSYDVKMKEKGDIPEGYSVSREKKERFSLILESASTNQTSMYLCASSPPNREAFFGQGTRLTVV.

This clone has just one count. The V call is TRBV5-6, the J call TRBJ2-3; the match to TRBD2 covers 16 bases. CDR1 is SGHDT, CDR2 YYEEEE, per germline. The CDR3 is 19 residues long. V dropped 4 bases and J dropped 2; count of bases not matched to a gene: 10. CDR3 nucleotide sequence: TGTGCCAGCAGCCCGTCGGGACTAGCGGGAGGGCGAGTCACAGATACGCAGTATTTT. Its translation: CASSPSGLAGGRVTDTQYF.

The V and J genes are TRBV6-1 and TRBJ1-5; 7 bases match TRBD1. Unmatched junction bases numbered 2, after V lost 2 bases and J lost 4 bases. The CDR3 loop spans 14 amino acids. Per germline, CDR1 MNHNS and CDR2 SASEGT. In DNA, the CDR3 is TGTGCCAGCAGTGAAATGACAGGGAATCAGCCCCAGCATTTT. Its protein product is CASSEMTGNQPQHF.

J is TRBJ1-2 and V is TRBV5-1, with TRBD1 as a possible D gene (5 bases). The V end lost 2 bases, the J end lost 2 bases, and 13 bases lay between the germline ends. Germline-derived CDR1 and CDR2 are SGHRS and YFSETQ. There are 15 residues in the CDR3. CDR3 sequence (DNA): TGCGCCAGCAGCTTCGCTCGGGGGTTCAACTATGGCTACACCTTC. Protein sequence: CASSFARGFNYGYTF.

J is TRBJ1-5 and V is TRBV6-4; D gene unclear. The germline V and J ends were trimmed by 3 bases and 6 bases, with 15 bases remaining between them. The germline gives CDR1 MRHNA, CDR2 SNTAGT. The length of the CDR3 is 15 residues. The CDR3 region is CASSELWEGSQPQHF. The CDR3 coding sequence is TGTGCCAGCAGTGAGCTCTGGGAGGGTAGTCAGCCCCAGCATTTT.

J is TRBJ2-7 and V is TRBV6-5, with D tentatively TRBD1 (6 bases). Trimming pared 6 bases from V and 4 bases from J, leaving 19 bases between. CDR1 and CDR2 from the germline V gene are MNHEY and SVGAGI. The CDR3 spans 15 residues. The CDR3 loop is CASSFTGPPNYEQYF. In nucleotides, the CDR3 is TGTGCCAGCAGCTTTACAGGGCCCCCGAATTACGAGCAGTACTTC.

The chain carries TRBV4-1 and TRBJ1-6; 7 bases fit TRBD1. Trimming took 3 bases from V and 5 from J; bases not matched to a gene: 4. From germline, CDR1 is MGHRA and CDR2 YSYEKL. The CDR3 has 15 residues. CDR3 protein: CASSQVDRDNSPLHF. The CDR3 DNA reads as TGCGCCAGCAGCCAGGTAGACAGGGATAATTCACCCCTCCACTTT.

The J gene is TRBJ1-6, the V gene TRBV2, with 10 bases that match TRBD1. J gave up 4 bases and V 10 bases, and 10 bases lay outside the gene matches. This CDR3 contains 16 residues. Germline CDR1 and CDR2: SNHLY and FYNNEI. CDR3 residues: CATQIRQGAYNSPLHF. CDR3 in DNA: TGTGCCACCCAGATCCGACAGGGGGCATATAATTCACCCCTCCACTTT.

CDR3 loop: CASSLDRGNTGELFF. As DNA, the CDR3 is TGCGCCAGCAGCCTGGACCGAGGGAACACCGGGGAGCTGTTTTTT. The rearrangement uses TRBV5-1 and TRBJ2-2; D gene uncertain. The CDR3 loop spans 15 amino acids. V lost 4 bases and J 1 base, leaving 11 bases between the germline ends. The germline V gene encodes CDR1 SGHRS and CDR2 YFSETQ.

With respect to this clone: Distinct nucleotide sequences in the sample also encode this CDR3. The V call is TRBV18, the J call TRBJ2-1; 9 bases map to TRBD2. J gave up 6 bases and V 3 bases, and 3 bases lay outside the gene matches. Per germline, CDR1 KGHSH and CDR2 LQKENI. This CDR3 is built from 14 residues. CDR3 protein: CASSPGLASNEQFF. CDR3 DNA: TGTGCCAGCTCACCGGGACTAGCAAGCAATGAGCAGTTCTTC.

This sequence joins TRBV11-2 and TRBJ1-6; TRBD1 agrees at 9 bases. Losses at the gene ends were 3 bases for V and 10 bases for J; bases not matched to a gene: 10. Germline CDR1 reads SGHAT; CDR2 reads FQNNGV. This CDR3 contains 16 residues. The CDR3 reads CASSFTQGAGESPLHF. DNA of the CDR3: TGTGCCAGCAGCTTCACACAGGGGGCAGGGGAATCACCCCTCCACTTT.

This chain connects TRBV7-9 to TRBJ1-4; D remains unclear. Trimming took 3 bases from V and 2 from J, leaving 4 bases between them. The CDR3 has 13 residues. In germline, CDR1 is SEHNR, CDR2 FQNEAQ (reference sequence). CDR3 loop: CASSFSTNEKLFF. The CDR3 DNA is TGTGCCAGCAGCTTTAGCACTAATGAAAAACTGTTTTTT.

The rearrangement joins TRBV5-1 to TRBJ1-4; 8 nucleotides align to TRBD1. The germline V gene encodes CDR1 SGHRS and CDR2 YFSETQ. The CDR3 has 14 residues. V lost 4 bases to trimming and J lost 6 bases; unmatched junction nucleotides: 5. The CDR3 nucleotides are TGCGCCAGCAGCGAACAGGGGGTGGATGAAAAACTGTTTTTT. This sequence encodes CASSEQGVDEKLFF.